The next 10 T cell receptor beta chains were all read from a single sample in a study of T cell clonotyping in hematopoietic cell transplantation. Clones were read by immunoSEQ multiplex PCR, and TCRdb kept only the in-frame ones, dropping some. Found here are about 6,500 clones, under 98% of them singletons; the top ten hold roughly 16%. Time point of the sample: recipient sample about 28 days before transplant, after cytoreduction. This specimen consisted of peripheral blood mononuclear cells, obtained before stem cell transplant. The receptor set was obtained from a man between 65 and 85 years old with acute myeloid leukemia. Some clones in this sample may be carry-over from other donors' samples.

This chain joins TRBV19 and TRBJ1-2; D not resolved. Germline loops: CDR1 LNHDA, CDR2 SQIVND (reference sequence). The CDR3 length is 12 residues. The germline V and J ends were trimmed by 5 bases and 5 bases, with 9 bases remaining between them. CDR3 in amino acids: CASSRSEYGYTF. The CDR3 nucleotides are TGTGCCAGTAGTCGGAGTGAGTATGGCTACACCTTC.

CDR3 sequence reads: CASSSSIHGAYGYTF. The CDR3 DNA follows: TGTGCCAGCAGTTCATCGATCCACGGCGCCTATGGCTACACCTTC. The chain has TRBV11-2 and TRBJ1-2; no firm D call. CDR1 and CDR2 from the germline V gene are SGHAT and FQNNGV. The CDR3 is 15 residues long. V was clipped by 6 bases and J by 4 bases, with 18 bases between them.

The V call is TRBV9, the J call TRBJ1-5; possibly TRBD1 for D (6 bases). Germline V lookup: CDR1 SGDLS, CDR2 YYNGEE. The V end was cut by 4 bases, the J end by 0 bases, with 11 bases between. The CDR3 extends over 15 amino acids. The CDR3 spells CASSPEGGSNQPQHF. DNA of the CDR3: TGTGCCAGCAGCCCTGAAGGGGGTAGCAATCAGCCCCAGCATTTT.

The chain is built from TRBV30 and TRBJ2-5; D is perhaps TRBD1 or TRBD2 (6 bases each). V was cut by 0 bases and J by 5 bases, with 19 bases left in between. There are 16 residues in the CDR3. The germline CDR1 and CDR2 sequences are GTSNPN and SVGIG (reference sequence). CDR3 bases: TGTGCCTGGAGTGTAGGGGGGACCGGGGGTGGGGAGACCCAGTACTTC. This sequence encodes CAWSVGGTGGGETQYF. Combining the CDR3 with reference TRBV30 and TRBJ2-5 gives the whole variable domain SQTIHQWPATLVQPVGSPLSLECTVEGTSNPNLYWYRQAAGRGLQLLFYSVGIGQISSEVPQNLSASRPQDRQFILSSKKLLLSDSGFYLCAWSVGGTGGGETQYFGPGTRLLVL.

The chain uses TRBV7-3 and TRBJ2-7; 12 bases are shared with TRBD1. Germline V gene data show CDR1 as SGHTA and CDR2 as FQGTGA. This CDR3 contains 15 residues. J lost 5 bases, V lost 4 bases, and 6 bases had no gene match. CDR3 region: CASSSGTGGENEQYF. DNA for the CDR3: TGTGCCAGCAGCTCCGGGACAGGGGGCGAGAACGAGCAGTACTTC.

V and J are TRBV7-2 and TRBJ2-7; TRBD2 aligns across 7 bases. Germline trimming cut 8 bases from V and 2 bases from J; bases unmatched to any gene: 9. This CDR3 region has 14 residues. Looked up from germline, CDR1 is SGHTA and CDR2 is FQGNSA. The CDR3 sequence: CASLGGSPPYEQYF. CDR3 DNA: TGTGCCAGCCTCGGCGGGAGCCCTCCCTACGAGCAGTACTTC. Looking up the rest from reference TRBV7-2 and TRBJ2-7 gives the full variable domain: GAGVSQSPSNKVTEKGKDVELRCDPISGHTALYWYRQSLGQGLEFLIYFQGNSAPDKSGLPSDRFSAERTGGSVSTLTIQRTQQEDSAVYLCASLGGSPPYEQYFGPGTRLTVT.

The V and J genes are TRBV6-6 and TRBJ2-7, with D perhaps matching TRBD1 (6 bases). V shed 6 bases and J shed 2 bases, with 11 bases lying between them. Germline loops: CDR1 MNHNY, CDR2 SVGAGI (reference sequence). This CDR3 region has 13 residues. The CDR3 DNA sequence: TGTGCCAGCAGCCTCGGACAGACCTACGAGCAGTACTTC. Encoded protein: CASSLGQTYEQYF.

The rearrangement uses TRBV28 and TRBJ1-1; possibly TRBD1 for D (5 bases). From germline, CDR1 is MDHEN and CDR2 SYDVKM. The CDR3 has 15 residues. Trimming took 3 bases from V and 4 from J, leaving 15 bases between them. This CDR3 reads CASSFFREGATEAFF. The CDR3 nucleotides read TGTGCCAGCAGTTTTTTTCGCGAAGGGGCCACTGAAGCTTTCTTT.

The rearrangement joins TRBV6-6 to TRBJ2-2, with 7 bases that match TRBD2. Germline CDR1 reads MNHNY; CDR2 reads SVGAGI (reference sequence). The V and J ends lost 6 bases and 2 bases, in that order; junction bases with no gene match: 6. The CDR3 runs to 15 residues. Here the CDR3 DNA reads TGTGCCAGCAGCAGACTAGCCTCCAACACCGGGGAGCTGTTTTTT. This gives the protein CASSRLASNTGELFF.

This chain uses TRBV4-1 with TRBJ1-4; 10 bases match TRBD1. In germline, CDR1 is MGHRA, CDR2 YSYEKL. This CDR3 contains 15 residues. V was pared by 1 base and J by 8 bases, with 4 bases of the junction left unmatched. The CDR3 loop is CASSQVTGGREKLFF. The CDR3 bases are TGCGCCAGCAGCCAAGTGACAGGGGGCCGGGAAAAACTGTTTTTT.